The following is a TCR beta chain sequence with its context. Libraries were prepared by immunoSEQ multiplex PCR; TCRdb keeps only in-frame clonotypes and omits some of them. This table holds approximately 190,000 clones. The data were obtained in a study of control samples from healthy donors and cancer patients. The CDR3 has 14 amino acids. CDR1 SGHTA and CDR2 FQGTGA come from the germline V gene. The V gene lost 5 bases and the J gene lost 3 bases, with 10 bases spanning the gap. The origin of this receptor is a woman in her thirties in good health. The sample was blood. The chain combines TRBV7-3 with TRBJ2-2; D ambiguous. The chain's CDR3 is CASSPNVYTGELFF. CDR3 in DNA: TGTGCCAGCAGCCCAAACGTCTACACCGGGGAGCTGTTTTTT.